One and the same sample provided the 27 T cell receptor beta chains below, sequenced in a study of Ad26.COV2.S vaccination and SARS-CoV-2 variants. Treatment meaning: around 19 received Ad26.COV2.S at low or high dose, single or two shots; 5 received placebo; per-sample allocation not given. The study sampled participants on day 63 after the first vaccine or placebo injection. Here immunoSEQ multiplex PCR was the method, and the copy in TCRdb shows in-frame clones only, minus some. The table has about 480,000 clones, around 85% seen once. The material was peripheral blood, obtained in a trial of Ad26.COV2.S vaccine versus placebo. All receptors come from a person between 18 and 59 years old who received the Ad26.COV2.S COVID-19 vaccine or a placebo.

The chain employs TRBV28 and TRBJ2-5; D uncertain. From germline, CDR1 is MDHEN and CDR2 SYDVKM. The CDR3 runs 12 residues. The V gene lost 8 bases and the J gene lost 3 bases, with 10 bases spanning the gap. The CDR3 spells CASSPQEETQYF. The CDR3, as DNA: TGTGCCAGCTCTCCGCAAGAAGAGACCCAGTACTTC.

The chain is built from TRBV5-8 and TRBJ2-7; D is unclear. The germline CDR1 and CDR2 sequences are SGHTS and YDEGEE. This CDR3 region has 14 residues. V was pared by 4 bases and J by 0 bases, with 11 bases between. This CDR3 reads CASSRTPYSYEQYF. The CDR3 region has the DNA TGTGCCAGCAGCCGAACACCGTACTCCTACGAGCAGTACTTC.

CDR3 residues: CASSSRGNEQFF. In DNA form, the CDR3 reads TGTGCCAGCAGCTCACGAGGGAATGAGCAGTTCTTC. The V and J genes are TRBV13 and TRBJ2-1, with D possibly TRBD2 on 5 matching bases. Trimming left V 4 bases short and J 7 bases short, with 8 bases between. CDR3 length: 12 amino acids. Per the germline V gene, CDR1 is PRHDT and CDR2 is FYEKMQ (reference sequence). Looking up the rest from reference TRBV13 and TRBJ2-1 gives the full variable domain: AAGVIQSPRHLIKEKRETATLKCYPIPRHDTVYWYQQGPGQDPQFLISFYEKMQSDKGSIPDRFSAQQFSDYHSELNMSSLELGDSALYFCASSSRGNEQFFGPGTRLTVL.

The rearrangement uses TRBV12-3 or TRBV12-4 and TRBJ2-7; a weak D match, TRBD2 (5 bases). The length of the CDR3 is 12 residues. Trimming stripped 6 bases from V and 7 bases from J, with 13 bases between. The CDR3 reads CASSAGGWEQYF. The CDR3, as DNA: TGTGCCAGCAGCGCCGGCGGGTGGGAGCAGTACTTC.

CDR3 nucleotides: TGTGCCAGCCAACCCGCGGGATCTCGAACCGGGGAGCTGTTTTTT. It translates to CASQPAGSRTGELFF. The V call is TRBV19, the J call TRBJ2-2, with D perhaps TRBD2 (6 bases). The V gene's germline CDR1 is LNHDA and CDR2 SQIVND (reference sequence). V lost 9 bases, J lost 5 bases, and 19 bases lay in between. CDR3 length equals 15 residues.

The genes are TRBV28 and TRBJ2-7, with D hard to call. Trimming left V 1 base short and J 0 bases short, with 7 bases between. CDR3 length equals 14 residues. The germline V gene encodes CDR1 MDHEN and CDR2 SYDVKM. CDR3 DNA sequence: TGTGCCAGCAGTTTATTAGGGCTCTCCTACGAGCAGTACTTC. Protein sequence: CASSLLGLSYEQYF.

The rearrangement links TRBV19 to TRBJ2-3; D is tentatively TRBD1 or TRBD2 (6 bases each). This CDR3 is 16 amino acids long. V lost 2 bases and J 2 bases, leaving 14 bases between the germline ends. Germline V CDR1 and CDR2: LNHDA, SQIVND (reference sequence). Written as DNA, the CDR3 is TGTGCCAGTAGTATACTTCCGGGGGCTGACACAGATACGCAGTATTTT. Translated, it gives CASSILPGADTDTQYF.

This chain connects TRBV7-3 to TRBJ2-2; D is unclear. The CDR3 spans 13 residues. V dropped 8 bases and J dropped 1 base, with 8 bases sitting between them. Germline-derived CDR1 and CDR2 are SGHTA and FQGTGA. The CDR3 sequence: CASGLGNTGELFF. CDR3 in DNA: TGTGCCAGCGGTCTCGGGAACACCGGGGAGCTGTTTTTT.

The gene calls are TRBV5-1 and TRBJ1-3; 11 bases map to TRBD1. CDR1 is SGHRS and CDR2 is YFSETQ in the germline V gene. J was trimmed by 4 bases and V by 3 bases; bases with no gene match: 3. The CDR3 loop spans 15 amino acids. For the CDR3, the DNA is TGCGCCAGCAGCTCGGGACAGGGGGAAGGAAACACCATATATTTT. Protein sequence: CASSSGQGEGNTIYF. The full variable domain, completed using reference TRBV5-1 and TRBJ1-3, is KAGVTQTPRYLIKTRGQQVTLSCSPISGHRSVSWYQQTPGQGLQFLFEYFSETQRNKGNFPGRFSGRQFSNSRSEMNVSTLELGDSALYLCASSSGQGEGNTIYFGEGSWLTVV.

The chain combines TRBV11-2 with TRBJ2-4, with 10 bases aligning to TRBD2. The germline CDR1 and CDR2 sequences are SGHAT and FQNNGV. The CDR3 extends over 17 amino acids. V lost 3 bases and J lost 4; bases outside the gene matches: 9. CDR3 nucleotides: TGTGCCAGCAGCTTGGGGGCGAGCGGGAGGGGGAAAAACATTCAGTACTTC. Translating gives CASSLGASGRGKNIQYF.

The chain combines TRBV2 with TRBJ2-2; the match to TRBD2 covers 8 bases. After removal of 6 bases from V and 3 bases from J, the junction contained 9 bases not matched to a gene. CDR1 SNHLY and CDR2 FYNNEI come from the germline V gene. This CDR3 is built from 16 residues. The CDR3 here is CASSGAGDRHTGELFF. DNA of the CDR3: TGTGCCAGCAGCGGAGCGGGAGACCGTCACACCGGGGAGCTGTTTTTT.

The genes are TRBV6-5 and TRBJ2-3; a weak D match, TRBD1 (6 bases). The V gene's germline CDR1 is MNHEY and CDR2 SVGAGI. The V end was cut by 5 bases, the J end by 5 bases, with 14 bases between. This CDR3 has 14 amino acids. The CDR3 coding sequence is TGTGCCAGCAGTCGACAGGCGGTGCAAGATACGCAGTATTTT. Amino acid sequence: CASSRQAVQDTQYF.

This clone was detected once. The V call is TRBV9, the J call TRBJ2-6; D may correspond to TRBD1 or TRBD2 (6 bases each). The length of the CDR3 is 18 residues. Between the trimmed V and J ends, which lost 0 bases and 0 bases, there was a span of 13 bases. The germline CDR1 and CDR2 sequences are SGDLS and YYNGEE. The CDR3 reads CASSVEGGPLSGANVLTF. CDR3 coding DNA: TGTGCCAGCAGCGTAGAAGGGGGGCCGCTCTCTGGGGCCAACGTCCTGACTTTC. Full variable domain (rest looked up from reference TRBV9 and TRBJ2-6): DSGVTQTPKHLITATGQRVTLRCSPRSGDLSVYWYQQSLDQGLQFLIQYYNGEERAKGNILERFSAQQFPDLHSELNLSSLELGDSALYFCASSVEGGPLSGANVLTFGAGSRLTVL.

CDR3 DNA sequence: TGTGCCAGCAGCCACGGGACAGGGGGCAGCGGCGGGCTATACAATGAGCAGTTCTTC. This encodes CASSHGTGGSGGLYNEQFF. The V gene is TRBV5-4, the J gene TRBJ2-1; 12 bases fit TRBD1. The ends lost 4 bases at V and 4 bases at J; junction bases unmatched: 15. The germline CDR1 and CDR2 sequences are SGHNT and YYREEE (reference sequence). This CDR3 is 19 amino acids long.

The count of this clone is one. The CDR3 sequence: CASLRWGLSGYTF. The CDR3 nucleotides are TGTGCCAGCCTTCGATGGGGATTGAGTGGCTACACCTTC. This chain uses TRBV5-6 with TRBJ1-2; D call uncertain. Per the germline V gene, CDR1 is SGHDT and CDR2 is YYEEEE. The CDR3 contains 13 residues. V was cut by 7 bases and J by 7 bases, with 17 bases left in between.

V is TRBV7-8 and J is TRBJ2-3, with 9 bases fitting TRBD2. J gave up 3 bases and V 7 bases, and 14 bases lay outside the gene matches. The CDR3 is 17 amino acids. CDR1 and CDR2 from the germline V gene are SGHVS and FQNEAQ. CDR3 nucleotide sequence: TGTGCCAGCACCCCTCCAGTCGGCGGGAGGGGGACAGATACGCAGTATTTT. Protein sequence: CASTPPVGGRGTDTQYF.

This chain's CDR3 is CATSDGGTPNTGELFF. CDR3 bases: TGTGCCACCAGTGATGGGGGGACACCGAACACCGGGGAGCTGTTTTTT. This chain links TRBV24-1 with TRBJ2-2; D possibly uses TRBD1 or TRBD2 (6 bases each). Germline V gene data show CDR1 as KGHDR and CDR2 as SFDVKD. The CDR3 extends over 16 amino acids. Trimming removed 3 bases from V and 0 bases from J, with 10 bases in between.

The chain recombines TRBV23-1 with TRBJ1-3; TRBD1 matches at 7 bases. TRBV23-1 is identified as an open reading frame with a role that is uncertain. The CDR3 totals 13 residues. V shed 10 bases, J shed 2 bases, and the junction held 5 bases outside the gene matches. DNA for the CDR3: TGCGCCACCAAGCAGGGGGCTGGAAACACCATATATTTT. Its protein product is CATKQGAGNTIYF.

The chain joins TRBV28 to TRBJ2-7; 8 bases fit TRBD1. The CDR3 is made up of 16 amino acids. CDR1 is MDHEN and CDR2 is SYDVKM in the germline V gene. The ends lost 6 bases at V and 1 base at J; junction bases unmatched: 11. The CDR3 DNA follows: TGTGCCAGCAGGCCGACAGGGGTCGCTCCGTCCTACGAGCAGTACTTC. Amino acids: CASRPTGVAPSYEQYF. The full variable domain, in which reference TRBV28 and TRBJ2-7 provide the parts outside the CDR3, is DVKVTQSSRYLVKRTGEKVFLECVQDMDHENMFWYRQDPGLGLRLIYFSYDVKMKEKGDIPEGYSVSREKKERFSLILESASTNQTSMYLCASRPTGVAPSYEQYFGPGTRLTVT.

The genes are TRBV24-1 and TRBJ2-1; 9 positions match TRBD1. The CDR3 covers 15 residues. The germline gives CDR1 KGHDR, CDR2 SFDVKD. Trimming removed 7 bases from V and 4 bases from J; junction bases left unmatched: 7. As DNA, the CDR3 is TGTGCCACCAGAAGGGGGACAGGGTCATACAATGAGCAGTTCTTC. It encodes CATRRGTGSYNEQFF.

This rearrangement joins TRBV20-1 to TRBJ1-5; D is uncertain. The CDR3 totals 15 residues. The V end was cut by 3 bases, the J end by 2 bases, with 14 bases between. Germline-derived CDR1 and CDR2 are DFQATT and SNEGSKA (reference sequence). Here the CDR3 reads CSASSIIAGNQPQHF. The DNA of the CDR3 is TGCAGTGCTAGTTCTATCATCGCAGGCAATCAGCCCCAGCATTTT.

The rearrangement joins TRBV18 to TRBJ2-3; D gene unclear. CDR3 length: 14 residues. Per the germline V gene, CDR1 is KGHSH and CDR2 is LQKENI. V was shortened by 3 bases and J by 2 bases, with 9 bases between the two germline ends. In DNA, the CDR3 is TGTGCCAGCTCACCGGCCGGGCACACAGATACGCAGTATTTT. Amino acids: CASSPAGHTDTQYF.

The rearrangement uses TRBV19 and TRBJ2-1; D may correspond to TRBD1 or TRBD2 (6 bases each). Trimming removed 3 bases at V and 8 bases at J, with 20 bases between. The CDR3 extends over 16 amino acids. Germline CDR1 and CDR2: LNHDA and SQIVND (reference sequence). CDR3 DNA sequence: TGTGCCAGTAGTATGTTTACGGGGGCCCCCAGTCATGAGCAGTTCTTC. Protein: CASSMFTGAPSHEQFF.

Here the CDR3 DNA reads TGTGCCAGCTCACTTGTGGATACGCAGTATTTT. Protein sequence: CASSLVDTQYF. The V gene is TRBV18, the J gene TRBJ2-3; D is unresolved. The CDR3 extends over 11 amino acids. The germline V and J ends were trimmed by 4 bases and 6 bases, with 5 bases remaining between them. Germline CDR1 KGHSH, CDR2 LQKENI.

The CDR3: CASRAPGGLSYEQYF. Here the CDR3 DNA reads TGTGCCAGCAGGGCCCCGGGCGGCTTAAGCTACGAGCAGTACTTC. The J gene is TRBJ2-7, the V gene TRBV27; D remains ambiguous. Germline lookup yields CDR1 MNHEY and CDR2 SMNVEV (reference sequence). This CDR3 spans 15 amino acids. The V gene lost 6 bases and the J gene lost 3 bases, with 18 bases spanning the gap.

The chain links TRBV28 to TRBJ1-1, with 9 nucleotides matching TRBD1. V lost 10 bases, J lost 5 bases, and 8 bases stayed unmatched. This CDR3 has 13 amino acids. Germline loops: CDR1 MDHEN, CDR2 SYDVKM. CDR3 region: CAIAGTGQTEAFF. In nucleotides, the CDR3 is TGTGCCATCGCCGGGACAGGGCAAACTGAAGCTTTCTTT. Full variable domain (remainder filled in from reference TRBV28 and TRBJ1-1): DVKVTQSSRYLVKRTGEKVFLECVQDMDHENMFWYRQDPGLGLRLIYFSYDVKMKEKGDIPEGYSVSREKKERFSLILESASTNQTSMYLCAIAGTGQTEAFFGQGTRLTVV.

The chain uses TRBV30 and TRBJ1-5; 7 bases match TRBD1. With V trimmed by 5 bases and J by 6 bases, 13 bases remained unmatched. This CDR3 comprises 15 residues. Germline V gene lookup returns CDR1 GTSNPN and CDR2 SVGIG (reference sequence). CDR3 bases: TGTGCCTGGGGGAGGAGACAGGGTATGGGTCAGCCCCAGCATTTT. This translates into CAWGRRQGMGQPQHF.